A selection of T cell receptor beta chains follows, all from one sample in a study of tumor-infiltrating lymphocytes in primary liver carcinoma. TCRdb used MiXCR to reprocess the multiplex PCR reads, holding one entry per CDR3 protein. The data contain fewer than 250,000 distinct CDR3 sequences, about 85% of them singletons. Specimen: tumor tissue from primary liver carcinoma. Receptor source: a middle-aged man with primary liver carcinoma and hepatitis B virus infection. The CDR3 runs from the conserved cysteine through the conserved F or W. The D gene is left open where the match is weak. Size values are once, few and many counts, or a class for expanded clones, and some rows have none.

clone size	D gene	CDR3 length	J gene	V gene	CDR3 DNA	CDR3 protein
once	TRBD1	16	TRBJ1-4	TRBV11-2	TGTGGCAGTAGCGCCACGACAGGGTTTGGTAATGAAAAACTGTTCTTT	CGSSATTGFGNEKLFF
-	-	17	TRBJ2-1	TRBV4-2	TGTGCCAGCAGCCAAGAGGTAGTGGGGGCCTCCTATAATAAGCAGTTCTTC	CASSQEVVGASYNKQFF
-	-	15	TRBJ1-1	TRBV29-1	TGCAGCGTTCGGGCGGGGTGGGGAATGAACATTGAAGTTTTTTTT	CSVRAGWGMNIEVFF
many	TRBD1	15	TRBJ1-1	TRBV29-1	TGCAGCGTGACAGGGGGCCTCCTCCTGGACACTGAAGCTTTCTTT	CSVTGGLLLDTEAFF
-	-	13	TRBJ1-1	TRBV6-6	TGTGTCAGCAGCACAAGGGGGACTACTGGAGCTTTCTTT	CVSSTRGTTGAFF
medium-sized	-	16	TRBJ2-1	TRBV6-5	TGTGCCAGCAGTCTGGGGACCAGCGGCTCCTACAATGAGCAGTTCTTC	CASSLGTSGSYNEQFF
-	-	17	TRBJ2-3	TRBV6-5	TGTGCCAGCAGTTCACCCCCCCTAAGGGGGGGGACAGAAACGCAGTATTTT	CASSSPPLRGGTETQYF
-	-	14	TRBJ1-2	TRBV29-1	TGCAGCGACAAGTTTAGACAGTCGATCTATGGCTATACCTTC	CSDKFRQSIYGYTF
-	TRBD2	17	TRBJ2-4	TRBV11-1	TGTGGCAGTTGCTTTCCAGGGGCTAGCGGGACCAAAAACATTCAGTACTTC	CGSCFPGASGTKNIQYF
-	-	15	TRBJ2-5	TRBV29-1	TGCAGTGTTCGCACTAGCTGGAGTTGGGCAGAGACCCAGTACTTC	CSVRTSWSWAETQYF
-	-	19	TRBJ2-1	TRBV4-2	TGTGCCAGCAGCCAAGATCGTACCGGCCCATCGGGTGGGCCGTTGGAGCAGTTCTTC	CASSQDRTGPSGGPLEQFF
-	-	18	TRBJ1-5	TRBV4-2	TGTGCCGGCAGGCAAGATAGAATTGGTGGGACCTCCAGGCAACCCCAGCATTTT	CAGRQDRIGGTSRQPQHF
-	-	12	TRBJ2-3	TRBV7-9	TGTGCCAGCATCTTAGTCTACTCACGGTTGTATTTT	CASILVYSRLYF
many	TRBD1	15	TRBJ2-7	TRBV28	TGTGCCAGCAACTCCGGGACAGATGTCTCCTACGAGCAGTACTTC	CASNSGTDVSYEQYF
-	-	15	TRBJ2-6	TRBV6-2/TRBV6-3	TGTGCCAGCAGTGCCGGGGGAGTTGGGGCCAACGTCCTGATTTTC	CASSAGGVGANVLIF
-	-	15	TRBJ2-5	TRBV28	TGTGCCAGCACTACCCCTCTTTCGAGTGGAGGGACCCAGTACTTC	CASTTPLSSGGTQYF
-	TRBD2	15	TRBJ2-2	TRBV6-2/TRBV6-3	TGTGTCAGCGAACGGGGGGGTGCGAGCACCGGGGAGCTGTTTTTT	CVSERGGASTGELFF
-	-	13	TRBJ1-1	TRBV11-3	TGTGCCAGCAGTTTAGCATTTAACACTGAGGCTTTCTTT	CASSLAFNTEAFF
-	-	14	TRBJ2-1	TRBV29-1	TGCAGCATTCGGCAGAGGAGCTCCTACAATGAGCAGTTTTTC	CSIRQRSSYNEQFF
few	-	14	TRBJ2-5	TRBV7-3	TGTGCCAGCAGCTTAGCCGCAGGGAGGGAGACCCAGTACTTC	CASSLAAGRETQYF
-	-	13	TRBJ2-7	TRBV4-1	TGCGGCAGCAGCCAAGATCTGCTCTACGATCAGTACTTC	CGSSQDLLYDQYF
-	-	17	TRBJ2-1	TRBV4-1	TGCGCCAGCAGCCAGGATCAAGGCAGGAACACCTCTCGTGAGCAGTTCTTC	CASSQDQGRNTSREQFF
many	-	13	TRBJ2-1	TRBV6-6	TGTGCCAGCAGTTCCACATTGGGGAATGAGCAGTTCTTC	CASSSTLGNEQFF
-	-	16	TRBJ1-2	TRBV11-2	TGTGCCAGCAGTTTAGATTCGGTAGCCTATTCTCGAGGCTACATATTC	CASSLDSVAYSRGYIF
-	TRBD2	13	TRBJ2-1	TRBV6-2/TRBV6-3	TGTGTCAGCAAGACTAGCGGGATCGGTGAGCAGTTCTTC	CVSKTSGIGEQFF
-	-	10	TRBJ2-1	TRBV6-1	TGTGCCAGCAGTTACGATGAGCAGTTCTTC	CASSYDEQFF
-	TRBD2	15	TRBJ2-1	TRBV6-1	TGTGCCAGCAGTGACCGACTAGCGGCGGGGAATAAGCAGTCCTTC	CASSDRLAAGNKQSF
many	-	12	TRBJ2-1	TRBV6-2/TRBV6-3	TGTGCCAGCAGAACAGGGCAAGGTGAGCAGTTCTTC	CASRTGQGEQFF
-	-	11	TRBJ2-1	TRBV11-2	TGTACCAGCAGCTCCGCGACTTGGCAGTTCTTC	CTSSSATWQFF
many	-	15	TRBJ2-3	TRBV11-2	TGTGCCAGCAGCTTGACGGCCTCTAGCACAGATACGCAGTATTTT	CASSLTASSTDTQYF
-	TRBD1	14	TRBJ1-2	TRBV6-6	TGTGCAAGCATCCCTGACAGGGACTTCTATGGCTACACCTTC	CASIPDRDFYGYTF
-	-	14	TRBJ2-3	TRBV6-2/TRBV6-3	TGTACCAGCAGTTCTCAGGCACTCACAGATACGCGGTATTTT	CTSSSQALTDTRYF
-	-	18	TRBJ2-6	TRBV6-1	TGTGGCAGCAGTGCCAGACAGGTGCGATTCTCTGGAGTCAACGTCCTGACTTTC	CGSSARQVRFSGVNVLTF
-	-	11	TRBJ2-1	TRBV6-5	TGTGCCAGCAATTGGGGCTATGAGCAGTTCTTC	CASNWGYEQFF
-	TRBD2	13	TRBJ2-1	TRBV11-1	TGTGTTAGCAGTGCGGGAGGGCCGAATGAGCAGATCTTC	CVSSAGGPNEQIF
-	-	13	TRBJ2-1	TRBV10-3	TGTGCCATCCGAGGGACTCAAGTCAGTGAGCAGTTCTTC	CAIRGTQVSEQFF
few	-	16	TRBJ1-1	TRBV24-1	TGTGCCACCAGTGATTTTGGGGCCTTAGTGAGAGCTGAAGCTTTCTTT	CATSDFGALVRAEAFF
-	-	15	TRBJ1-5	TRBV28	TGTGCCACCAGCCCAGGGGTTTATAGCAATCAGCCCCTGCTTTTT	CATSPGVYSNQPLLF